The T cell receptor beta chain described here comes from a study of cytomegalovirus exposure and HLA in healthy donors. Comment on this clone: One junction end disagrees with the germline gene, perhaps due to a read error.

Germline CDR1 and CDR2: SGHAT and FQNNGV. This CDR3 region has 11 residues. The PCR was carried out with 60 Vbeta primers and 13 Jbeta primers. This table comes from immunoSEQ multiplex PCR, and its TCRdb copy is limited to in-frame clones, with some not included. The table lists 100,000 to 150,000 clones, around three quarters of them singletons. The source of this sequence is a woman between 55 and 75 years old in good health and CMV-seropositive. Sequencing used PBMCs. The chain couples TRBV11-2 to TRBJ2-1; TRBD2 agrees at 7 bases. CDR3 bases: TGTGCCAGCAGCAACAGCGGGGAGCGGTTCTTC. Encoded protein: CASSNSGERFF.